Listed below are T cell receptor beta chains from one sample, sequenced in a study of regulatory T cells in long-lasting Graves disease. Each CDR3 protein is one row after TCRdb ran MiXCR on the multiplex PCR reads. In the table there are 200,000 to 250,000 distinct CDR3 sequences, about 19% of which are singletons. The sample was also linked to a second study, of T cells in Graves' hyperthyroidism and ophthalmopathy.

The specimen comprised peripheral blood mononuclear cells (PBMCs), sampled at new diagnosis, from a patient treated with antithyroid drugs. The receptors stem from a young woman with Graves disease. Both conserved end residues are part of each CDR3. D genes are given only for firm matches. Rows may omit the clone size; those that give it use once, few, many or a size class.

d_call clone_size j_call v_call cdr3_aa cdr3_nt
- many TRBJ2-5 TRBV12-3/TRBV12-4 CASSLSGARETQYF TGTGCCAGCAGTTTATCCGGGGCCAGGGAGACCCAGTACTTC
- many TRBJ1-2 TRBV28 CASSPSETSFNYGYTF TGTGCCAGCAGTCCCTCTGAGACAAGCTTTAACTATGGCTACACCTTC
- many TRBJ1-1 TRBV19 CASSLTTVTNTEAFF TGTGCCAGTAGTCTCACGACAGTCACTAACACTGAAGCTTTCTTT
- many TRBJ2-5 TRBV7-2 CASSLGGRETQYF TGTGCCAGCAGCTTAGGGGGGCGGGAGACCCAGTACTTC
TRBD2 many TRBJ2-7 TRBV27 CASSSLKREGQDEQYF TGTGCCAGCAGCTCACTTAAGCGGGAGGGCCAGGACGAGCAGTACTTC
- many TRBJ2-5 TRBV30 CAWRGLARETQYF TGTGCCTGGAGAGGATTGGCCAGGGAGACCCAGTACTTC
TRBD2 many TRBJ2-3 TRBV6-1 CASRASGSTDTQYF TGTGCCAGCAGGGCTAGCGGTAGCACAGATACGCAGTATTTT
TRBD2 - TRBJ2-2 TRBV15 CATSRDLLAGGTGELFF TGTGCCACCAGCAGAGATCTACTAGCGGGAGGTACCGGGGAGCTGTTTTTT
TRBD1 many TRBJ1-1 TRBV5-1 CASSSAGGEAFF TGCGCCAGCAGCTCGGCAGGGGGTGAAGCTTTCTTT
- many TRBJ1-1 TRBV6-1 CASTPGSWTEAFF TGTGCCAGCACCCCGGGGTCCTGGACTGAAGCTTTCTTT
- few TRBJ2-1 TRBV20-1 CSAKGSYNEQFF TGCAGTGCTAAAGGATCCTACAATGAGCAGTTCTTC
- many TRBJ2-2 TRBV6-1 CASGLTGKVNTGELFF TGTGCCAGCGGCTTAACAGGGAAGGTGAACACCGGGGAGCTGTTTTTT
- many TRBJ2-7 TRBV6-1 CASRRRDTAYEQYF TGTGCCAGCAGACGCCGGGACACCGCCTACGAGCAGTACTTC
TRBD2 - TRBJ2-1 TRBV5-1 CASSLVREGRNEQFF TGTGCCAGCAGCTTAGTGCGGGAGGGCAGGAATGAGCAGTTCTTC
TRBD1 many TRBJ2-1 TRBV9 CASSGQGDRDYNEQFF TGTGCCAGCAGCGGCCAGGGGGACAGGGACTACAATGAGCAGTTCTTC
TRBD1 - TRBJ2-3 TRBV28 CASSSTKGQEEWDTQYF TGCGCCAGCAGCTCGACCAAGGGACAGGAGGAATGGGATACGCAGTATTTT
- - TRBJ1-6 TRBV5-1 CASRATGTHNSPLHF TGCGCCAGCAGAGCAACCGGGACACATAATTCACCCCTCCACTTT
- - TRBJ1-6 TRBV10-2 CASHRGGLSPLHF TGCGCCAGCCATCGTGGGGGCCTCTCACCCCTCCACTTT
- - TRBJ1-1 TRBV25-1 CASSEMGALAAFF TGTGCCAGCAGTGAGATGGGAGCCTTGGCAGCTTTCTTT
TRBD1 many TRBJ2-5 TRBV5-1 CASSLGRTGKETQYF TGCGCCAGCAGCTTGGGGCGGACAGGGAAAGAGACCCAGTACTTC
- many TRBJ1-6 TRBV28 CASSAQTVSHSPLHF TGTGCCAGCAGTGCCCAGACAGTTAGCCATTCACCCCTCCACTTT
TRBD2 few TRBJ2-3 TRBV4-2 CASSQGLALTDTQYF TGTGCCAGCAGCCAAGGACTAGCACTTACAGATACGCAGTATTTT
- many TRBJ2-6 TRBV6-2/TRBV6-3 CASSEYGGFSGANVLTF TGTGCCAGCAGTGAATATGGTGGGTTCTCTGGGGCCAACGTCCTGACTTTC
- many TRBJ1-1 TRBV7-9 CASSIGIGQTNTEAFF TGTGCCAGCAGCATAGGGATTGGACAGACGAACACTGAAGCTTTCTTT
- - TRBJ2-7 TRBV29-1 CSAVERWQGGEQYF TGCAGCGCCGTCGAAAGGTGGCAGGGAGGCGAGCAGTACTTC
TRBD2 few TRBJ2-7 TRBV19 CASMASGGLPYEQYF TGTGCCAGTATGGCTAGCGGGGGACTTCCCTACGAGCAGTACTTC
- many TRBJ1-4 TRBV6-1 CASSPGQHNEKLFF TGTGCCAGCAGCCCGGGACAACATAATGAAAAACTGTTTTTT
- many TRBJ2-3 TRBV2 CASAQVVDTQYF TGTGCCAGCGCCCAGGTCGTGGATACGCAGTATTTT